A single sample is the source of the 10 T cell receptor beta chains below, sequenced in a study of cytomegalovirus exposure and HLA in healthy donors. PCR primers comprised 60 Vbeta and 13 Jbeta primers. Produced via immunoSEQ multiplex PCR; TCRdb's table is partial and in-frame only. Here the sample spans some 130,000 clones, roughly 78% being singletons. Material for sequencing was PBMCs. These receptors all come from a man under 40 in good health.

The V call is TRBV10-3, the J call TRBJ2-5; maybe TRBD1 (6 bases). The J call may be mistaken, given a closer DNA end match to TRBJ2-7. Per germline, CDR1 ENHRY and CDR2 SYGVKD. The CDR3 is 14 residues long. The CDR3 sequence: CAISGVDSPYEQYF. For the CDR3, the DNA is TGTGCCATCAGTGGAGTGGACAGCCCCTACGAGCAGTACTTC.

In this sample, this clone turned up once. J is TRBJ2-1 and V is TRBV11-2; D unclear. The CDR3 runs to 14 residues. The germline gives CDR1 SGHAT, CDR2 FQNNGV. Trimming pared 1 base from V and 5 bases from J, leaving 9 bases between. The CDR3 protein is CASSLGSSNNEQFF. CDR3 DNA sequence: TGTGCCAGCAGCTTAGGTAGCAGCAACAATGAGCAGTTCTTC.

The V call is TRBV13, the J call TRBJ1-3, with 8 positions matching TRBD1. CDR1 is PRHDT, CDR2 FYEKMQ, per germline (reference sequence). V gave up 5 bases and J gave up 2 bases; unmatched junction bases: 2. The CDR3 totals 14 residues. In DNA form, the CDR3 reads TGTGCCAGCAGCCGGACAGGGCCTGGAAACACCATATATTTT. Translation: CASSRTGPGNTIYF.

V and J are TRBV15 and TRBJ2-6; 8 positions agree with TRBD1. The CDR3 consists of 18 residues. V was clipped by 1 base and J by 1 base; unmatched bases: 6. The V gene's germline CDR1 is LNHNV and CDR2 YYDKDF (reference sequence). The CDR3 protein is CATSRGQGAGSGANVLTF. The CDR3 DNA sequence: TGTGCCACCAGCAGAGGGCAGGGGGCTGGATCTGGGGCCAACGTCCTGACTTTC.

The CDR3 protein is CASSYLGTSETQYF. The CDR3 coding sequence is TGTGCCAGCAGTTACCTCGGGACTTCTGAGACCCAGTACTTC. The chain joins TRBV6-6 to TRBJ2-5; D may be TRBD2 (6 bases). Trimming removed 2 bases from V and 5 bases from J, with 12 bases in between. The CDR3 has 14 amino acids. Germline CDR1 MNHNY, CDR2 SVGAGI (reference sequence).

The chain combines TRBV6-1 with TRBJ2-5; tentative D call: TRBD2 (6 bases). The V gene lost 3 bases and the J gene lost 7 bases, with 15 bases spanning the gap. From germline, CDR1 is MNHNS and CDR2 SASEGT. There are 14 residues in the CDR3. The CDR3 DNA reads as TGTGCCAGCAGTGAGGGGGAGGCCTGGGTGACCCAGTACTTC. Its translation: CASSEGEAWVTQYF.

This clone was seen a single time. V and J are TRBV4-1 and TRBJ1-1; no definite D call. V gave up 1 base and J gave up 6 bases, with 6 bases separating them. CDR1 is MGHRA and CDR2 is YSYEKL in the germline V gene. CDR3 size: 12 residues. CDR3 sequence: CASSQGGSEAFF. The DNA for the CDR3 is TGCGCCAGCAGCCAAGGAGGGTCTGAAGCTTTCTTT.

The chain joins TRBV7-8 to TRBJ2-6; D perhaps matches TRBD1 (6 bases). Germline values: CDR1 SGHVS, CDR2 FQNEAQ. The CDR3 sequence is 17 residues long. V dropped 4 bases and J dropped 2 bases, with 15 bases sitting between them. For the CDR3, the DNA is TGTGCCAGCAGCTCCTTTCCCTCAGGGGCTGGGGCCAACGTCCTGACTTTC. The encoded protein is CASSSFPSGAGANVLTF.

J is TRBJ2-1 and V is TRBV19, with 9 bases identical to TRBD2. CDR1 is LNHDA, CDR2 SQIVND, per germline (reference sequence). The CDR3 length is 15 residues. Trimming at V came to 7 bases and at J to 8 bases, leaving 12 bases not matched to a gene. CDR3 in amino acids: CASIREGSGGHEQFF. As DNA, the CDR3 is TGTGCCAGTATCCGGGAGGGTAGCGGGGGCCATGAGCAGTTCTTC.

Only one count was recorded for this clone. The chain recombines TRBV6-6 with TRBJ1-1; D ambiguous. CDR1 and CDR2 from the germline V gene are MNHNY and SVGAGI (reference sequence). Trimming left V 0 bases short and J 7 bases short, with 9 bases between. The CDR3 is 13 residues long. The CDR3 DNA follows: TGTGCCAGCAGTTACTCGCAGCGGGGTGAAGCTTTCTTT. Amino acid sequence: CASSYSQRGEAFF.